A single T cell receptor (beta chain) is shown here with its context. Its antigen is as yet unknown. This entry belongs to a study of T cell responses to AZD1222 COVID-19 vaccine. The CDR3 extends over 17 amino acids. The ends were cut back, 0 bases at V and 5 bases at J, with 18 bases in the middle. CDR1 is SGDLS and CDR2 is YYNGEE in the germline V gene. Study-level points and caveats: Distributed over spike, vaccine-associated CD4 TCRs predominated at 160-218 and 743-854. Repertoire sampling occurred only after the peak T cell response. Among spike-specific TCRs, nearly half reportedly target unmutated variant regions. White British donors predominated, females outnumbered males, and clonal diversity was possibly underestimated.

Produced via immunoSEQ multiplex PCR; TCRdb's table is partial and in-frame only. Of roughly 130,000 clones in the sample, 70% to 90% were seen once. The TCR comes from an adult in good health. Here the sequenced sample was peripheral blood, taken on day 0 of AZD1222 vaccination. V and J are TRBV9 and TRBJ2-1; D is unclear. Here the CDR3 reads CASSVEGSGWTNNEQFF. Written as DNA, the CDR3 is TGTGCCAGCAGCGTAGAAGGCTCAGGCTGGACGAACAATGAGCAGTTCTTC.